One and the same sample provided the 7 T cell receptor beta chains below, sequenced in a study of cytomegalovirus exposure and HLA in healthy donors. TCRdb keeps only in-frame clones here, not all; method: immunoSEQ multiplex PCR. Among 120,000 to 150,000 clones, roughly 89% were seen once, and the ten largest hold around 3.4%. The sequenced sample consisted of PBMCs. Every receptor here comes from a woman under 30 in good health and CMV-seropositive.

The gene calls are TRBV2 and TRBJ1-3; possible D gene TRBD1, 6 bases. Germline CDR1 and CDR2: SNHLY and FYNNEI. The CDR3 spans 15 residues. V shed 8 bases and J shed 0 bases, with 14 bases lying between them. The CDR3 DNA sequence: TGTGCCAGCGTCGAGGGGGTTTACTCTGGAAACACCATATATTTT. Translating it yields CASVEGVYSGNTIYF.

The J gene is TRBJ1-2, the V gene TRBV5-1; 7 bases align to TRBD1. There are 15 residues in the CDR3. Germline V gene lookup returns CDR1 SGHRS and CDR2 YFSETQ. The trim removed 4 bases at V and 2 bases at J, leaving 8 bases unmatched. The CDR3 nucleotides read TGCGCCAGCAGCGGGGACAGCGTCCTCAACTATGGCTACACCTTC. It encodes CASSGDSVLNYGYTF.

The V and J genes are TRBV30 and TRBJ2-3; D is perhaps TRBD2 (5 bases). The V end lost 2 bases, the J end lost 4 bases, and 10 bases lay between the germline ends. From germline, CDR1 is GTSNPN and CDR2 SVGIG (reference sequence). This CDR3 comprises 13 residues. In DNA form, the CDR3 reads TGTGCCTGGAGTAGCGGATCCGCAGATACGCAGTATTTT. Translated, it gives CAWSSGSADTQYF.

This clone appeared a few times. CDR3 residues: CASSGRGDYGYTF. The DNA of the CDR3 is TGTGCCAGCAGCGGCAGGGGGGACTATGGCTACACCTTC. The chain joins TRBV27 to TRBJ1-2; 7 bases map to TRBD1. Germline CDR1 and CDR2: MNHEY and SMNVEV (reference sequence). This CDR3 comprises 13 residues. Unmatched junction bases numbered 4, after V lost 6 bases and J lost 3 bases.

The chain combines TRBV4-2 with TRBJ2-7; 7 positions match TRBD2. Trimming at V came to 0 bases and at J to 2 bases, leaving 4 bases not matched to a gene. The germline V gene encodes CDR1 LGHNA and CDR2 YNFKEQ. CDR3 size: 15 residues. This CDR3 reads CASSQDRAGAYEQYF. CDR3 sequence (DNA): TGTGCCAGCAGCCAAGATCGGGCGGGGGCCTACGAGCAGTACTTC.

This clone showed up just a few times. This chain joins TRBV6-1 and TRBJ2-2; D perhaps matches TRBD1 (6 bases). The V end was cut by 3 bases, the J end by 2 bases, with 13 bases between. The V gene's germline CDR1 is MNHNS and CDR2 SASEGT. This CDR3 has 16 residues. The CDR3 loop reads CASSDLPGQNTGELFF. DNA of the CDR3: TGTGCCAGCAGTGACCTCCCGGGACAAAACACCGGGGAGCTGTTTTTT.

The chain joins TRBV11-3 to TRBJ2-7, with a weak D call TRBD2 (6 bases). V lost 1 base and J lost 2, with 15 bases in between. The germline gives CDR1 SGHNT, CDR2 YENEEA. The CDR3 contains 16 residues. This chain's CDR3 is CASSLVLSGAPYEQYF. CDR3 nucleotides: TGTGCCAGCAGCTTAGTTCTTAGCGGTGCTCCCTACGAGCAGTACTTC.